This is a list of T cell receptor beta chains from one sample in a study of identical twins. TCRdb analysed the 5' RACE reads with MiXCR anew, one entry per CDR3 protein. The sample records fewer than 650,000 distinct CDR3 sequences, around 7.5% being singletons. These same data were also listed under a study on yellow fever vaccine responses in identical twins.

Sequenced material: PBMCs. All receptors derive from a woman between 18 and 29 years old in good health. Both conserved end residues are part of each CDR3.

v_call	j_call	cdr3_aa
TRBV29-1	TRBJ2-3	CSVLPGGLSTDTQYF
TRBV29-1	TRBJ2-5	CSVGKQGAGETQYF
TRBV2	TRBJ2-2	CASGGQGSPTRGELFF
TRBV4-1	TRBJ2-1	CASATGNSGYYNEQFF
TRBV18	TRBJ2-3	CASSPPSPDTQYF
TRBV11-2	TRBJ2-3	CASSLKGPGGELSTDTQYF
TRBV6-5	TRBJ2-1	CASSYTGGDDEQFF
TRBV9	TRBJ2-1	CASSGLAALPNEQFF
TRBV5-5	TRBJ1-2	CASSQTGLYGYTF
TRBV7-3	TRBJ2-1	CASSLTGQGENEQFF
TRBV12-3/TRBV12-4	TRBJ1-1	CASSSRRGLTNTEAFF
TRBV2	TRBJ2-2	CASTQHFLTGELFF
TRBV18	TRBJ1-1	CASSPLLNTEAFF
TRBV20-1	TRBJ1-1	CSATGGFNTEAFF
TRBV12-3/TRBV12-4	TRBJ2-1	CASIPGQGSSYNEQFF
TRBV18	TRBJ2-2	CASSPQGGGELFF
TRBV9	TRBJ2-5	CASSVNIEDQETQYF
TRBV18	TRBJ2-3	CASSPVAGATDTQYF
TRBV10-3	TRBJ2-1	CAIKPGQGALGAYNEQFF
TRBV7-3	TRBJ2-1	CASSLSRGNEQFF
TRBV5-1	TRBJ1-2	CASSPTINYGYTF
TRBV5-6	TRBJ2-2	CASSFAGGELFF
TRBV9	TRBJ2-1	CASSPVSGNNEQFF
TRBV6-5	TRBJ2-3	CASSYLGGTDTQYF
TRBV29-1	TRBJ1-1	CSVDKEAEAFF
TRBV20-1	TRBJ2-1	CSAPGLAGRGSYNEQFF
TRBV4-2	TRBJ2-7	CASSQTRTGVFYEQYF
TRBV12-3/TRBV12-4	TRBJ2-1	CASSLALLAVDEQFF
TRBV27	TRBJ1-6	CASSFRQGLGSPLHF
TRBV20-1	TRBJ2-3	CSGGETSTDTQYF
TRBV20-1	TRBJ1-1	CSATDSLNTEAFF
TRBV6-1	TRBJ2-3	CASSQGAKRATDTQYF
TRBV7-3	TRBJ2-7	CASSLTSSGEQYF
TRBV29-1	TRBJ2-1	CSVEGRGSSSYNEQFF
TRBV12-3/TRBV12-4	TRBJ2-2	CASRGQGYTGELFF
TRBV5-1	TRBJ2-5	CASSLEMGETQYF
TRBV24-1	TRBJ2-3	CATSGGLSTDTQYF
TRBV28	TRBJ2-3	CASSPEGTGQPRIF
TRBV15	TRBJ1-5	CATSRVEGLRNQPQHF
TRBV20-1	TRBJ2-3	CSARVVAAGTDTQYF
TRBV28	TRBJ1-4	CASSFRNNEKLFF
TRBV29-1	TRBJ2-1	CSTPAGSGGAYEQFF
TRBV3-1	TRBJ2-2	CASSPDRAYTGELFF
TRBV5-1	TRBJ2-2	CASSLGGGNTGELVF
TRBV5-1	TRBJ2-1	CASSRDESYNEQFF
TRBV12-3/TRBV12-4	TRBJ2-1	CASNNVGNEQFF
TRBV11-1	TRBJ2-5	CASSLGLLAGASQSEETQYF
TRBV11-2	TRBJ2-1	CASSLAGTSAHDEQFF
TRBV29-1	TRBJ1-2	CSVVTGANYGYTF
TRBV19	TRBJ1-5	CASSNYGTSVGQPQHF
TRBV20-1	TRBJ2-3	CSARASKAGVGDTQYF